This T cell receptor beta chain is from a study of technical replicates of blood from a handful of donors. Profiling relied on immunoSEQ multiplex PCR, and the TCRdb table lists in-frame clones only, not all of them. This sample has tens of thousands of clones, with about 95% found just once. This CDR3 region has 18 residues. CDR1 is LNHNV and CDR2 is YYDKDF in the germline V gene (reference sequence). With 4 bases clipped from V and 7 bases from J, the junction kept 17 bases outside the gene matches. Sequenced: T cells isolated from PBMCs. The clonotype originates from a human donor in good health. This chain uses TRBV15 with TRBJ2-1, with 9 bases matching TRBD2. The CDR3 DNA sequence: TGTGCCACCAGCACCGTCCCCTTAGCGGGAGCTTTTGGGAATGAGCAGTTCTTC. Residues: CATSTVPLAGAFGNEQFF. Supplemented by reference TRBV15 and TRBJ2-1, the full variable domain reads DAMVIQNPRYQVTQFGKPVTLSCSQTLNHNVMYWYQQKSSQAPKLLFHYYDKDFNNEADTPDNFQSRRPNTSFCFLDIRSPGLGDTAMYLCATSTVPLAGAFGNEQFFGPGTRLTVL.